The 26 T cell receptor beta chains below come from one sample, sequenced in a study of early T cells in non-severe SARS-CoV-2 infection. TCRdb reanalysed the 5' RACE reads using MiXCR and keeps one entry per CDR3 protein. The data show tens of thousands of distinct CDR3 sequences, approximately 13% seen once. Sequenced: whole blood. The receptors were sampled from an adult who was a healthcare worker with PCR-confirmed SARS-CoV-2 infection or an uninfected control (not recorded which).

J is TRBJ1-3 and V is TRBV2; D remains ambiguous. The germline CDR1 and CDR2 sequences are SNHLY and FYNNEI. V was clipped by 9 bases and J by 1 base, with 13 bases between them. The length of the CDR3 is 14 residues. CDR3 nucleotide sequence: TGTGCCAGTACCTACCTATCTTCTGGAAACACCATATATTTT. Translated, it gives CASTYLSSGNTIYF.

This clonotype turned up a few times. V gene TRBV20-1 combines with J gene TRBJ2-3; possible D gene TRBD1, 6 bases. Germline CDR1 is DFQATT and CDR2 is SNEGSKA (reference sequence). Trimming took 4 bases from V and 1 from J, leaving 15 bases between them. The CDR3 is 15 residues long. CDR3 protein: CSATPLGGGTDTQYF. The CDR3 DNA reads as TGCAGTGCTACCCCGTTAGGGGGTGGCACAGATACGCAGTATTTT.

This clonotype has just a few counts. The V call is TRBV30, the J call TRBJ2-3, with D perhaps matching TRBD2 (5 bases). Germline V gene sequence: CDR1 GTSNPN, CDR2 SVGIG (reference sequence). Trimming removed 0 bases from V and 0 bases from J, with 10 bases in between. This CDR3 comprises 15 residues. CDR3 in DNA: TGTGCCTGGAGTGTTCAGCGGACTAGCACAGATACGCAGTATTTT. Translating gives CAWSVQRTSTDTQYF.

CDR3: CASERQGSYEQYF. The CDR3, as DNA: TGTGCCAGCGAAAGACAGGGTTCCTACGAGCAGTACTTC. V gene TRBV7-8 combines with J gene TRBJ2-7; 7 bases are a match to TRBD1. V shed 8 bases, J shed 1 base, and the junction held 5 bases outside the gene matches. The CDR3 covers 13 residues. Germline V lookup: CDR1 SGHVS, CDR2 FQNEAQ.

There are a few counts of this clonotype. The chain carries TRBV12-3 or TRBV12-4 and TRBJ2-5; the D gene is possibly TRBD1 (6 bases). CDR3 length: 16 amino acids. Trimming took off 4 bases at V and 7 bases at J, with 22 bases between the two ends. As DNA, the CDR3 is TGTGCCAGCAGTTCCTACCCGACGACAGGATTAGGGACCCAGTACTTC. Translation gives CASSSYPTTGLGTQYF.

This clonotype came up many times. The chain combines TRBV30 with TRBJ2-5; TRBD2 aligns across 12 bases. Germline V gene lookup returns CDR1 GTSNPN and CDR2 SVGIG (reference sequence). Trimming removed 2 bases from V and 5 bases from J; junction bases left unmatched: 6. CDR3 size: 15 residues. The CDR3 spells CAWSLAGGPDETQYF. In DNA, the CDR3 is TGTGCCTGGAGTCTAGCGGGAGGGCCCGATGAGACCCAGTACTTC.

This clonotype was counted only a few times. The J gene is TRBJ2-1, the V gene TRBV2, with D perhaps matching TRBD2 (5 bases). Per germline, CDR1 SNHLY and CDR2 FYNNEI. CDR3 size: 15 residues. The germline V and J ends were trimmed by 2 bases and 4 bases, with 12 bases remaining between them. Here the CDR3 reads CASSERRPSYNEQFF. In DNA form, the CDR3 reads TGTGCCAGCAGTGAACGGAGGCCTAGTTACAATGAGCAGTTCTTC.

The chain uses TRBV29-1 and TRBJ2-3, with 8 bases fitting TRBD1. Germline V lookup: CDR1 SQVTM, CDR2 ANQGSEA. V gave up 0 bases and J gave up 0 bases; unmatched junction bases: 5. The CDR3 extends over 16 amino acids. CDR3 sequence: CSVEDWQGASTDTQYF. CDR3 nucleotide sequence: TGCAGCGTTGAAGATTGGCAGGGGGCTAGCACAGATACGCAGTATTTT.

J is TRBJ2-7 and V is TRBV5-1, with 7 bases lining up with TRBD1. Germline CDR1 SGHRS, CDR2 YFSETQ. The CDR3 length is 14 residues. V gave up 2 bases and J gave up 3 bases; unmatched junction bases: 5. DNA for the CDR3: TGCGCCAGCAGCTTCCGGGACAGTATCTACGAGCAGTACTTC. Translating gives CASSFRDSIYEQYF.

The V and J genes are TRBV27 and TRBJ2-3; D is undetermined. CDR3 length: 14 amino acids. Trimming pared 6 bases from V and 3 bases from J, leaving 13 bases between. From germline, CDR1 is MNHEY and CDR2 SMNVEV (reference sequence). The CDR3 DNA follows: TGTGCCAGCAGGGGGTTAAATGGGACAGATACGCAGTATTTT. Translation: CASRGLNGTDTQYF.

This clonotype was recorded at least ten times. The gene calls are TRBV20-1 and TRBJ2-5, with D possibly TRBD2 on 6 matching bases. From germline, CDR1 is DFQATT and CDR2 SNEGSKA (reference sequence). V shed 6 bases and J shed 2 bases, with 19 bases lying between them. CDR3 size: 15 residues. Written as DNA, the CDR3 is TGCAGTGCCTCCGCCTCTCAGCGGGTACAAGAGACCCAGTACTTC. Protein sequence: CSASASQRVQETQYF.

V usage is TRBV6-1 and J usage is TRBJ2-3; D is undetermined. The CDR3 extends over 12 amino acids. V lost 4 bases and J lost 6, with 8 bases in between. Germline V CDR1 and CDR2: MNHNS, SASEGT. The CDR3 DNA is TGTGCCAGCAGTGTTCTAGGCGATACGCAGTATTTT. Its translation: CASSVLGDTQYF.

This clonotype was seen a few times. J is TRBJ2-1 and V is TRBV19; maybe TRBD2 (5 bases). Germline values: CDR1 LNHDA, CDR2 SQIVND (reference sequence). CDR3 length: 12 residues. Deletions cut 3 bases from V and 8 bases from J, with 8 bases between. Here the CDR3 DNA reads TGTGCCAGTAGTATGGTGAGGGATGAGCAGTTCTTC. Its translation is CASSMVRDEQFF.

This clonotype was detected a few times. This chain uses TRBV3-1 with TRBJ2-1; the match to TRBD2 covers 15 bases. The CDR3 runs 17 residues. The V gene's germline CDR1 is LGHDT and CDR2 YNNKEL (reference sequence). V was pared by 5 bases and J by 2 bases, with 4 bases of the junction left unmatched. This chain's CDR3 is CASSFGLAGGPYNEQFF. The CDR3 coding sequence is TGTGCCAGCAGCTTCGGACTAGCGGGAGGGCCCTACAATGAGCAGTTCTTC.

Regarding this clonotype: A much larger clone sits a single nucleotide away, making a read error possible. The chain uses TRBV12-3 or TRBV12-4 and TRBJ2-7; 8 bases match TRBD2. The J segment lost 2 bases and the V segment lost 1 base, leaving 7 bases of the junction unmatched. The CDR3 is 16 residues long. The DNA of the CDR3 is TGTGCCAGCAGTTTAGTGCTCGTTAGCGGGACCTACGAGCAGTACTTC. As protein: CASSLVLVSGTYEQYF.

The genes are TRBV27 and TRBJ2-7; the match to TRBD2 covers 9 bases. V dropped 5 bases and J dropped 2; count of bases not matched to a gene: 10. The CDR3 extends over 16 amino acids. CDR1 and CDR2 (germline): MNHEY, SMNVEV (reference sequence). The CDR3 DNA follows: TGTGCCAGCAGTACCCTGAAGCGGGAGGTTGCCTACGAGCAGTACTTC. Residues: CASSTLKREVAYEQYF.

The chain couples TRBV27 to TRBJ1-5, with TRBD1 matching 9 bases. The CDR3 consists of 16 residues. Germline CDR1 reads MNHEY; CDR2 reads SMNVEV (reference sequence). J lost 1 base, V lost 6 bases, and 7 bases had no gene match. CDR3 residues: CASRLQGALSNQPQHF. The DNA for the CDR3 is TGTGCCAGCAGACTACAGGGGGCTTTAAGCAATCAGCCCCAGCATTTT.

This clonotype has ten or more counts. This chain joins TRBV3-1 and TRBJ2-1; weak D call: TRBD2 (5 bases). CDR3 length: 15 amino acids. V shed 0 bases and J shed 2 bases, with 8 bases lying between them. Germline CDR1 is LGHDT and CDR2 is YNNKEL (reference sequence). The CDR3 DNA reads TGTGCCAGCAGCCAAGATACCGGGGCCTACAATGAGCAGTTCTTC. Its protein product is CASSQDTGAYNEQFF.

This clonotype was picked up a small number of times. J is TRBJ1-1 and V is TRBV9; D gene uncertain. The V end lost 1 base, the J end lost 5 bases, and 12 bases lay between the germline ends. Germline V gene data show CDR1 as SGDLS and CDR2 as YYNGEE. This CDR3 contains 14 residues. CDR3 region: CASSVTALWTEAFF. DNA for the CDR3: TGTGCCAGCAGCGTAACGGCCCTGTGGACTGAAGCTTTCTTT. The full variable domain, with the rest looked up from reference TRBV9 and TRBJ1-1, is DSGVTQTPKHLITATGQRVTLRCSPRSGDLSVYWYQQSLDQGLQFLIQYYNGEERAKGNILERFSAQQFPDLHSELNLSSLELGDSALYFCASSVTALWTEAFFGQGTRLTVV.

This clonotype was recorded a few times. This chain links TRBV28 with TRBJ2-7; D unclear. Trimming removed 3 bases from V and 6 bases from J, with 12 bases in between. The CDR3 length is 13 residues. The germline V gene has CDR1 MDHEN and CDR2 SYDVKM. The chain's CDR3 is CASSLGSTFEQYF. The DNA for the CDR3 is TGTGCCAGCAGTTTGGGCAGTACCTTCGAGCAGTACTTC.

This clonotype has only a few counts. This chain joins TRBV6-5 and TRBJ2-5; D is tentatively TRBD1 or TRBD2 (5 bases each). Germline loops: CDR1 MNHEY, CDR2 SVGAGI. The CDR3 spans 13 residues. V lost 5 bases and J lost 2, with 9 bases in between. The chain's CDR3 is CASSRDPQETQYF. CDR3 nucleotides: TGTGCCAGCAGTCGGGACCCTCAAGAGACCCAGTACTTC.

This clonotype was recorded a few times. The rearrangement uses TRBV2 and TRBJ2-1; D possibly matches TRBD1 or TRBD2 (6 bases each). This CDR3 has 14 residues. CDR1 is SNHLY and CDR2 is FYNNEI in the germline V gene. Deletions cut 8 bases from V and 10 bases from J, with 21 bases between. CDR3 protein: CASGAGHGIGEQFF. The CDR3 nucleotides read TGTGCCAGCGGTGCGGGACATGGGATAGGGGAGCAGTTCTTC.

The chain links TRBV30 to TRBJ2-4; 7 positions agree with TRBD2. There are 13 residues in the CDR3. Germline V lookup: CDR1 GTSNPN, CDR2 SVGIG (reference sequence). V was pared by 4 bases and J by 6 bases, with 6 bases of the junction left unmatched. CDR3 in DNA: TGTGCCTGGACCGGGTCGGGGGGAAACATTCAGTACTTC. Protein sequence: CAWTGSGGNIQYF.

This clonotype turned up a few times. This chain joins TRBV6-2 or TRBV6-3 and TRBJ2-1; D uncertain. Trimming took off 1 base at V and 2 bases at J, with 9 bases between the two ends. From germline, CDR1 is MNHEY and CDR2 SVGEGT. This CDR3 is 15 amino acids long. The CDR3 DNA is TGTGCCAGCAGTTACTGGCTACCTACCTACAATGAGCAGTTCTTC. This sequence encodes CASSYWLPTYNEQFF.

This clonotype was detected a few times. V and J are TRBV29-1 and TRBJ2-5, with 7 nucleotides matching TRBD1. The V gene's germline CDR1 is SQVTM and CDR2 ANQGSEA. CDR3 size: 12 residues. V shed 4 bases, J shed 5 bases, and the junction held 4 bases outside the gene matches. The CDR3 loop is CSVATGEETQYF. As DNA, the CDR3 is TGCAGCGTTGCTACAGGGGAGGAGACCCAGTACTTC.

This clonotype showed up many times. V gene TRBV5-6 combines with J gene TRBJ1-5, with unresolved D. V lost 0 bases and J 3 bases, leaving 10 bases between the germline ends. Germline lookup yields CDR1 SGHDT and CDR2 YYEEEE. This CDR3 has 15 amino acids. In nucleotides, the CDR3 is TGTGCCAGCAGCTTGGGGCGCCTGGCCAATCAGCCCCAGCATTTT. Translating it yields CASSLGRLANQPQHF. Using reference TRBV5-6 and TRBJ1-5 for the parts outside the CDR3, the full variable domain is DAGVTQSPTHLIKTRGQQVTLRCSPKSGHDTVSWYQQALGQGPQFIFQYYEEEERQRGNFPDRFSGHQFPNYSSELNVNALLLGDSALYLCASSLGRLANQPQHFGDGTRLSIL.